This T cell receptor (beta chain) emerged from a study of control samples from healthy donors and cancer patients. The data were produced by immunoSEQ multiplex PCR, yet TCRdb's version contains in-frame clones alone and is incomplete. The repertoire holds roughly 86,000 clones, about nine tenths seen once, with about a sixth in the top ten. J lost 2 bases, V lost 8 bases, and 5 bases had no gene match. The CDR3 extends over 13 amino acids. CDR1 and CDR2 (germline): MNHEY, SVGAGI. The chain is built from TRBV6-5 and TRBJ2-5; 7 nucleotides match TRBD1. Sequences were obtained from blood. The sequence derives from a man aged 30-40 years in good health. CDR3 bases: TGTGCCAGCCGGCGGACAGGACAAGAGACCCAGTACTTC. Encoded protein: CASRRTGQETQYF.